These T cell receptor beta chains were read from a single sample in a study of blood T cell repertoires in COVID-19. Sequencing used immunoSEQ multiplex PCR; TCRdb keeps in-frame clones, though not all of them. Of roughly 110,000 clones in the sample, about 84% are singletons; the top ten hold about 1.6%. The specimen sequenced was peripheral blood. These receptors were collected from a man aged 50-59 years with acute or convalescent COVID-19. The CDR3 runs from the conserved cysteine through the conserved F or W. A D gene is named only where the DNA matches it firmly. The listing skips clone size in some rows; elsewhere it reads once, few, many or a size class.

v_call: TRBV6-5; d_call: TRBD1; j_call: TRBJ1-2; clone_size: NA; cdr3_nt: TGTGCCAGCAGTTACCACAGGGGGCTTGGCTACACCTTC; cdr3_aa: CASSYHRGLGYTF
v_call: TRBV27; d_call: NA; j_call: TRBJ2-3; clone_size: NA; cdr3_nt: TGTGCCAGCAGTTTCTCCGCGGATACGCAGTATTTT; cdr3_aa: CASSFSADTQYF
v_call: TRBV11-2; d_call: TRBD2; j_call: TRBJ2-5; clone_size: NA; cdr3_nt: TGTGCCAGCAGCTCGGGGACTAGCGGGGGCCGGGTGACCCAGTACTTC; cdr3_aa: CASSSGTSGGRVTQYF
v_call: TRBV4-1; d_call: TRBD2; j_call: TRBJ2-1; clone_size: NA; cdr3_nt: TGCGCCAGCAGCCAATGGTCTAGCGGGGGGGCCTTTGGTGAGCAGTTCTTC; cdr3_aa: CASSQWSSGGAFGEQFF
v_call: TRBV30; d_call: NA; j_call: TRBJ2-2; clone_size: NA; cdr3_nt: TGTGCCTTTCAAAGGAAGGGAGCCGGGGAGCTGTTTTTT; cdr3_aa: CAFQRKGAGELFF
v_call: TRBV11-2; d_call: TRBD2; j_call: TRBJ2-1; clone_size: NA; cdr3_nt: TGTGCCAGCAGCTTAGGATTTAGCGGGGGGGTCTATGAGCAGTTCTTC; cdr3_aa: CASSLGFSGGVYEQFF
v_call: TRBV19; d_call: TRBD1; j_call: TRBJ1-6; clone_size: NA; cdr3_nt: TGTGCCAGTAGTATAACAGGGGATTATAATTCACCCCTCCACTTT; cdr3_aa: CASSITGDYNSPLHF
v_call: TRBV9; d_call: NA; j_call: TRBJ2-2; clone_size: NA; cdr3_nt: TGTGCCAGCAGCGTAGCTTCCGATGGGGCAGGTTTCACCGGGGAGCTGTTTTTT; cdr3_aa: CASSVASDGAGFTGELFF
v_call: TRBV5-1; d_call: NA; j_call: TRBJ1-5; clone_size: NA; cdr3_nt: TGCGCCAGCAGCTTGGAGCAAGGCAATCAGCCCCAGCATTTT; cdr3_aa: CASSLEQGNQPQHF
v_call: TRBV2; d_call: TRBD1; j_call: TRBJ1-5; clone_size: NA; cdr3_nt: TGTGCCAGCAGCCGGACAGGGGGTTTTCAGCCCCAGCATTTT; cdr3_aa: CASSRTGGFQPQHF
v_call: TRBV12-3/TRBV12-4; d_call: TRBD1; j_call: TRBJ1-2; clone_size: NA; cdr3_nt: TGTGCCAGCGGACAGGGGGTAGGCTACACCTTC; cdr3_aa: CASGQGVGYTF
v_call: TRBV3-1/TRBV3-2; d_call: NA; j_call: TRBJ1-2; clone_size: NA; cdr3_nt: TGTGCCAGCAGCTTTTTAAGAGACAGCATAAAAGTTGGCTACACCTTC; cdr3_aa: CASSFLRDSIKVGYTF
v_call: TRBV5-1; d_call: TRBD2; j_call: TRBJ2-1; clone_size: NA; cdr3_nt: TGCGCCAGCAGCTGGGGGACTATGAATGAGCAGTTCTTC; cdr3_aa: CASSWGTMNEQFF
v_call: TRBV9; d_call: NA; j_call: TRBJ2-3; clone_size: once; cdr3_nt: TGTGCCAGTAACACAGATACGCAGTATTTT; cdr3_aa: CASNTDTQYF
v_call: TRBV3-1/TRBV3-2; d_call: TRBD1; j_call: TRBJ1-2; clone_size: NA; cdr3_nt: TGTGCCAGCAGAGACCAAGGCGGACAGGGCGAAACCTTC; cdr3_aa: CASRDQGGQGETF